This T cell receptor (beta chain) was captured in a study of T cells in Graves' hyperthyroidism and ophthalmopathy. Individuals with ophthalmopathy presented a Clinical Activity Score of at least 3, a NOSPECS grade of at least 4 and a duration under 3 months. Fresh 10 ml peripheral blood yielded PBMCs. Study observations and caveats: A model using 13 V-J features told ophthalmopathy apart from stable hyperthyroidism.

A note on this clonotype: No antigen is known for it.

Per germline, CDR1 SEHNR and CDR2 FQNEAQ (reference sequence). The CDR3 sequence is 16 residues long. Trimming shortened V by 2 bases and J by 3 bases, and 15 bases separated the two germline ends. Using RNA transcripts as the source, TCR beta CDR3 regions were amplified. TCR CDR3 underwent first-round RT-PCR with the HTBI primer set. TCRdb re-called the multiplex PCR reads through MiXCR, storing one row per CDR3 protein. The sample shows 410,000 or so distinct CDR3 sequences, roughly 14% of them seen only once. The source of this sequence is a man younger than 35 with Graves' ophthalmopathy. The chain uses TRBV7-9 and TRBJ2-3; D is perhaps TRBD1 (5 bases). The specimen sequenced was blood. This CDR3 reads CASSLRAAPGTDTQYF. The CDR3 nucleotides read TGTGCCAGCAGCTTAAGGGCGGCCCCAGGGACAGATACGCAGTATTTT.